This is a list of T cell receptor beta chains from one sample in a study of T-cell memory formation after mild COVID-19. MiXCR, run by TCRdb on the 5' RACE reads, gives a single entry per CDR3 protein. The sample has approximately 500,000 distinct CDR3 sequences, 20% to 30% seen once. The sequencing sample was made of PBMCs or a T cell subset sorted from them (not recorded which). The receptor source for this set is an adult woman who had mild COVID-19 (a few samples of this study predate the infection). Cell type and time point are not known. The CDR3 runs from the conserved cysteine through the conserved F or W.

V gene	CDR3 protein
TRBV24-1	CATSDSRTGNQPQHF
TRBV11-1	CASSLAGGPINEQYF
TRBV9	CASSARDRGGNEQFF
TRBV12-3/TRBV12-4	CASSFSHLGNTGELFF
TRBV4-1	CASSHPASRSQETQYF
TRBV19	CASSRSGRGQFF
TRBV6-5	CASRSRQGDYEQYF
TRBV12-3/TRBV12-4	CASSPTGGAYNEQFF
TRBV6-1	CASSAGRGESPLHF
TRBV7-9	CASSSTGVREKLFF
TRBV24-1	CATSDSDNQETQYF
TRBV21-1	CASSKEPLGQGATYGEQFF
TRBV4-1	CASSQDRGSGANVLTF
TRBV11-3	CASSPGLEVDTQYF
TRBV12-3/TRBV12-4	CASRDRGGTQYF
TRBV5-1	CASSRLGLATSYNEQFF
TRBV5-1	CASSSSIDRNQPQHF
TRBV2	CASSDMGMDEQFF
TRBV5-1	CASSSGDYDTQYF
TRBV7-9	CASSEVGGRQYF
TRBV9	CASRPTGTSGNEQFF
TRBV24-1	CATSDREGTSTDTQYF